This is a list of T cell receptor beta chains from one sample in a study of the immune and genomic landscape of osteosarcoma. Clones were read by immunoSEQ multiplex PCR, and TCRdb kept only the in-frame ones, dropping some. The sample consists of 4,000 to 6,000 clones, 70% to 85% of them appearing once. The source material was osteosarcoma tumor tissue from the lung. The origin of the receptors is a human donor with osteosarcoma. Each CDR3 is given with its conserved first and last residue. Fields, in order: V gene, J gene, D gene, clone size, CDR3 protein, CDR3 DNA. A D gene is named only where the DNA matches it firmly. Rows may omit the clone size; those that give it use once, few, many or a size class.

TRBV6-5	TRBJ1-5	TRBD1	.	CASSLTGGNQPQHF	TGTGCCAGCAGTTTAACAGGGGGCAATCAGCCCCAGCATTTT
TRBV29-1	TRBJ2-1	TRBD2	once	CSVAASGMVNEQFF	TGCAGCGTTGCCGCTAGCGGGATGGTGAATGAGCAGTTCTTC
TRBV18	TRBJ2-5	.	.	CASSPPDTYGAETQYF	TGTGCCAGCTCACCACCGGATACTTACGGTGCAGAGACCCAGTACTTC
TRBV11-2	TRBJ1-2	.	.	CASSLDRAHGYTF	TGTGCCAGCAGCTTAGACAGGGCACATGGCTACACCTTC
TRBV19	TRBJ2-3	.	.	CASSRGTRVGPDTQYF	TGTGCCAGTAGTAGGGGGACCCGCGTGGGTCCAGATACGCAGTATTTT
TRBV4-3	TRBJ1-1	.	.	CASSQDLGGGTEAFF	TGCGCCAGCAGCCAAGATTTGGGTGGGGGCACTGAAGCTTTCTTT
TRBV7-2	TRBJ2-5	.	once	CASSPGGGQETQYF	TGTGCCAGCAGCCCAGGGGGGGGCCAAGAGACCCAGTACTTC
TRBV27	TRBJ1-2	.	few	CASGRGGGGGYTF	TGTGCCAGCGGACGAGGGGGAGGGGGTGGCTACACCTTC
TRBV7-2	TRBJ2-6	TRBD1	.	CASSDRDRVISGANVLTF	TGTGCCAGCAGCGACCGGGACAGGGTAATTTCTGGGGCCAACGTCCTGACTTTC
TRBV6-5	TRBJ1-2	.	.	CASSDLSGVGYTF	TGTGCCAGCAGTGACCTGTCGGGGGTTGGCTACACCTTC
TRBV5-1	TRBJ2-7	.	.	CASRFEDGLYEQYF	TGCGCCAGCAGATTCGAGGACGGTCTCTACGAGCAGTACTTC
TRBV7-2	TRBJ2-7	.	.	CASTSFLRIHEQYF	TGTGCCAGCACATCCTTCCTAAGAATACACGAGCAGTACTTC
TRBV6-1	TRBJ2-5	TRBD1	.	CASMSRDRGEETQYF	TGTGCCAGCATGAGCCGGGACAGGGGCGAAGAGACCCAGTACTTC
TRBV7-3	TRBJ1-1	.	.	CASSWKAGDTEAFF	TGTGCCAGCAGCTGGAAAGCTGGGGATACTGAAGCTTTCTTT
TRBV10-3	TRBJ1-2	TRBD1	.	CAVKGAGGDGYTF	TGTGCCGTCAAGGGGGCGGGGGGCGATGGCTACACCTTC
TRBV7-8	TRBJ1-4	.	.	CASSVRGGVPNEKLFF	TGTGCCAGCAGCGTTAGGGGGGGGGTTCCTAATGAAAAACTGTTTTTT
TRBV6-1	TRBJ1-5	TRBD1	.	CASSVNRGSLLLNNRPQHF	TGTGCCAGCAGTGTGAACAGGGGGAGTCTGTTATTAAACAATCGGCCCCAGCATTTT
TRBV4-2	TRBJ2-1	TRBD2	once	CASSQDVASGRADEQFF	TGTGCCAGCAGCCAAGATGTCGCTAGCGGGAGGGCTGATGAGCAGTTCTTC
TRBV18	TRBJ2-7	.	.	CASSPAGGPSYEQYF	TGTGCCAGCTCCCCCGCTGGAGGGCCGTCCTACGAGCAGTACTTC
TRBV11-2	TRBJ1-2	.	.	CASSLARDGDYGYTF	TGTGCCAGCAGCTTAGCTCGGGACGGTGACTATGGCTACACCTTC
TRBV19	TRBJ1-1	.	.	CASSIDRRRGTEAFF	TGTGCCAGTAGTATAGATCGAAGAAGGGGCACTGAAGCTTTCTTT
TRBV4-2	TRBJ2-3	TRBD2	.	CASSSASGRAWDTQYF	TGTGCCAGCAGCTCTGCTAGCGGGAGGGCCTGGGATACGCAGTATTTT
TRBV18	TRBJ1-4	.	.	CASSLSGDTYAATNEKLFF	TGTGCCAGCTCCCTCTCCGGTGACACCTACGCTGCAACTAATGAAAAACTGTTTTTT
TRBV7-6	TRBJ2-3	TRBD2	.	CASSLAHGIAGEVDTQYF	TGTGCCAGCAGCTTAGCGCATGGAATAGCGGGAGAAGTAGATACGCAGTATTTT
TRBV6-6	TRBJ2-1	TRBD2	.	CASGQTSGGYNEQFF	TGTGCCAGCGGACAAACTAGCGGAGGCTACAATGAGCAGTTCTTC
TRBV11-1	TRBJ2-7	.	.	CASSLDPHSYEQYF	TGTGCCAGCAGCTTGGACCCACATTCCTACGAGCAGTACTTC
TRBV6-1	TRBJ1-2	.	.	CASTLRGGDYGYTF	TGTGCCAGCACCCTAAGGGGGGGGGACTATGGCTACACCTTC
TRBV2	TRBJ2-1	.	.	CASSELFGTINNEQFF	TGTGCCAGCAGTGAACTTTTCGGGACGATAAACAATGAGCAGTTCTTC
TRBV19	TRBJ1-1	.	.	CASSERGGTTEAFF	TGTGCCAGTAGTGAGAGGGGGGGGACCACTGAAGCTTTCTTT
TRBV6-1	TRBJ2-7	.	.	CASSQGAYLEQYF	TGTGCCAGCAGCCAAGGGGCCTATTTGGAGCAGTACTTC
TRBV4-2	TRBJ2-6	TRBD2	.	CASSPRVAGGPGSGANVLTF	TGTGCCAGCAGCCCCCGGGTAGCGGGAGGGCCGGGGTCTGGGGCCAACGTCCTGACTTTC
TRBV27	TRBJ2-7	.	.	CASSQTGTVPYEQYF	TGTGCCAGCAGCCAAACCGGGACTGTACCCTACGAGCAGTACTTC
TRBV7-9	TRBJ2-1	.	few	CASSSTISQNRFF	TGTGCCAGCAGCTCGACGATTAGCCAGAATCGGTTCTTC
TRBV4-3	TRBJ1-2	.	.	CASSRLHRTPSSDYGYTF	TGCGCCAGCAGCCGACTACACCGTACACCATCGAGCGACTATGGCTACACCTTC
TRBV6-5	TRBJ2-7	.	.	CASSYSVAYEQYF	TGTGCCAGCAGTTACTCGGTTGCCTACGAGCAGTACTTC
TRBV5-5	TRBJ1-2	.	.	CASSFPSTARLGGYTF	TGTGCCAGCAGCTTCCCCTCGACGGCCAGACTGGGTGGCTACACCTTC
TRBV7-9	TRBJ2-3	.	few	CASSLGALDTQYF	TGTGCCAGCAGCTTAGGGGCCCTGGATACGCAGTATTTT
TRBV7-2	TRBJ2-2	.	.	CASSLVGRLVNTGELFF	TGTGCCAGCAGCTTAGTGGGCAGGCTAGTGAACACCGGGGAGCTGTTTTTT
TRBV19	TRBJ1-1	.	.	CASSTPHPWGNTEAFF	TGTGCCAGTAGTACCCCCCACCCGTGGGGGAACACTGAAGCTTTCTTT
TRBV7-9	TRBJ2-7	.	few	CASSFSRGSGSYEQYF	TGTGCCAGCAGCTTCTCTCGGGGGAGTGGGTCCTACGAGCAGTACTTC
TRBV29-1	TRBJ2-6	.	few	CSVYRDVDSGANVLTF	TGCAGCGTTTACCGAGACGTAGACTCTGGGGCCAACGTCCTGACTTTC
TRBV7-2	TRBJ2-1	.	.	CASSLSGGADEQFF	TGTGCCAGCAGCTTATCGGGCGGGGCGGATGAGCAGTTCTTC
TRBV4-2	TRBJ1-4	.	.	CASSRKSGRSSGEKLFF	TGTGCCAGCAGCCGCAAGAGCGGGCGATCCTCAGGTGAAAAACTGTTTTTT
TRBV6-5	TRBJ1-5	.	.	CASSWAGAGNQPQHF	TGTGCCAGCAGTTGGGCTGGAGCAGGCAATCAGCCCCAGCATTTT
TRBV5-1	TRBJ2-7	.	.	CASSLWDMGYEQYF	TGCGCCAGCAGTTTGTGGGACATGGGCTACGAGCAGTACTTC
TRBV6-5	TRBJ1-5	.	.	CASSYGVGSNQPQHF	TGTGCCAGCAGTTACGGAGTGGGAAGCAATCAGCCCCAGCATTTT
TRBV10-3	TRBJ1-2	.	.	CAISDRIVGSYGYTF	TGTGCCATCAGTGACCGGATCGTGGGTAGCTATGGCTACACCTTC
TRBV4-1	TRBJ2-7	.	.	CASSQGRFMIREQYF	TGCGCCAGCAGCCAAGGGAGATTTATGATCCGCGAGCAGTACTTC